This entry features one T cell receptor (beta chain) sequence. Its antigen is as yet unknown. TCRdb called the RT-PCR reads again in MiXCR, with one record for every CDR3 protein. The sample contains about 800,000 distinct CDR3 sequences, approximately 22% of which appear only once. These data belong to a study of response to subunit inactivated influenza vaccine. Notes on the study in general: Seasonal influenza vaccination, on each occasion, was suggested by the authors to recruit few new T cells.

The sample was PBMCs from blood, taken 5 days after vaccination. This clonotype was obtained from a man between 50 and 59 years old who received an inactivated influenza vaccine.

The CDR3 DNA reads as TGTGCCAGTAAGACTAGCGGGTACAATGAGCAGTTCTTC. This translates into CASKTSGYNEQFF. The chain has TRBV19 and TRBJ2-1, with 10 bases fitting TRBD2. CDR1 and CDR2 from the germline V gene are LNHDA and SQIVND (reference sequence). The V segment lost 7 bases and the J segment 4 bases; nucleotides outside the gene matches: 1. This CDR3 contains 13 residues.